Below are 29 T cell receptor beta chains sequenced from a single sample in a study of T-cell memory formation after mild COVID-19. TCRdb re-called the 5' RACE reads with MiXCR, one entry per CDR3 protein. The top ten hold about a fifth of the sample, which has some 350,000 distinct CDR3 sequences, 13% seen once. The source material was PBMCs or a T cell subset sorted from them (not recorded which). The source is a young man who had mild COVID-19 (a few samples of this study predate the infection). Cell type and time point are not known.

This clonotype appeared a few times. The gene calls are TRBV7-3 and TRBJ2-2; D call uncertain. The CDR3 runs 15 residues. Germline CDR1 reads SGHTA; CDR2 reads FQGTGA. Deletions cut 1 base from V and 5 bases from J, with 11 bases between. CDR3 coding DNA: TGTGCCAGCAGCTTAAATTTTCACGTAACCGGGGAGCTGTTTTTT. It translates to CASSLNFHVTGELFF.

On this clonotype itself: One junction end disagrees with the germline gene, perhaps due to a read error. The chain has TRBV28 and TRBJ1-4, with D possibly matching TRBD1 (5 bases). The CDR3 spans 14 residues. CDR1 and CDR2 from the germline V gene are MDHEN and SYDVKM. The CDR3 nucleotides are TGTGCCAGCGGCAGGGCCAGATTTAATGAAAAACCGTTTTTT. It is translated as CASGRARFNEKPFF.

J is TRBJ1-2 and V is TRBV30, with D uncertain. V dropped 2 bases and J dropped 8 bases, with 9 bases sitting between them. The CDR3 contains 11 residues. Germline V CDR1 and CDR2: GTSNPN, SVGIG (reference sequence). The CDR3 coding sequence is TGTGCCTGGAGTCCTCTAGGAGGCTACACCTTC. Translation gives CAWSPLGGYTF.

This clonotype came up a few times. This chain links TRBV7-3 with TRBJ2-5; perhaps TRBD2 as D (6 bases). Germline V gene data show CDR1 as SGHTA and CDR2 as FQGTGA. The V gene lost 1 base and the J gene lost 9 bases, with 12 bases spanning the gap. This CDR3 has 13 residues. The DNA of the CDR3 is TGTGCCAGCAGCTTAAGGAGGGAGGAGTCCCAGTACTTC. Protein sequence: CASSLRREESQYF.

This clonotype has a handful of counts. This chain connects TRBV5-1 to TRBJ2-7, with 10 bases that match TRBD1. The CDR3 is 15 residues long. Trimming at V came to 0 bases and at J to 2 bases, leaving 2 bases not matched to a gene. Germline assignment: CDR1 SGHRS and CDR2 YFSETQ. CDR3 nucleotides: TGCGCCAGCAGCTTGGGGACAGGGGGACCCTACGAGCAGTACTTC. Translating it yields CASSLGTGGPYEQYF.

This clonotype was recorded a few times. The chain has TRBV10-3 and TRBJ2-2; possibly TRBD1 for D (6 bases). The CDR3 spans 15 residues. V shed 6 bases and J shed 3 bases, with 14 bases lying between them. CDR1 is ENHRY, CDR2 SYGVKD, per germline. CDR3 residues: CAIRDSLRDTGELFF. Written as DNA, the CDR3 is TGTGCCATCAGGGACAGCCTAAGGGACACCGGGGAGCTGTTTTTT.

This clonotype was counted at least ten times. The rearrangement joins TRBV7-2 to TRBJ2-1; D possibly matches TRBD1 or TRBD2 (5 bases each). Germline assignment: CDR1 SGHTA and CDR2 FQGNSA. Trimming removed 4 bases at V and 5 bases at J, with 9 bases between. The CDR3 loop spans 13 amino acids. The chain's CDR3 is CASSWGRHNEQFF. The DNA for the CDR3 is TGTGCCAGCAGCTGGGGACGGCACAATGAGCAGTTCTTC.

This clonotype has just a few counts. The rearrangement uses TRBV28 and TRBJ1-6, with D uncertain. This CDR3 has 15 residues. Deletions cut 5 bases from V and 9 bases from J, with 17 bases between. In germline, CDR1 is MDHEN, CDR2 SYDVKM. CDR3 amino acids: CASSPTPGVGSPLHF. For the CDR3, the DNA is TGTGCCAGCAGTCCTACCCCCGGAGTTGGTTCACCCCTCCACTTT.

A few counts support this clonotype. The chain couples TRBV7-2 to TRBJ2-5; 7 bases match TRBD1. The junction had 4 bases not matched to a gene; V was cut back by 4 bases and J by 2 bases. The CDR3 runs 14 residues. CDR1 is SGHTA, CDR2 FQGNSA, per germline. The CDR3 region has the DNA TGTGCCAGCAGCTGGGGGACAGCTCAAGAGACCCAGTACTTC. Translating it yields CASSWGTAQETQYF.

This clonotype has a handful of counts. This rearrangement joins TRBV4-1 to TRBJ2-3, with TRBD2 as a possible D gene (5 bases). The ends were cut back, 1 base at V and 0 bases at J, with 17 bases in the middle. The CDR3 sequence is 18 residues long. Germline CDR1 MGHRA, CDR2 YSYEKL. The CDR3 nucleotides read TGCGCCAGCAGCCAAGGATCAGGAGCGGCGGCTAGCACAGATACGCAGTATTTT. It codes for CASSQGSGAAASTDTQYF.

This clonotype was seen at least ten times. V usage is TRBV7-2 and J usage is TRBJ2-3, with 10 nucleotides matching TRBD2. Germline assignment: CDR1 SGHTA and CDR2 FQGNSA. The CDR3 loop spans 18 amino acids. J gave up 2 bases and V 4 bases, and 12 bases lay outside the gene matches. CDR3 bases: TGTGCCAGCAGCTCTCGGGCTAGCGGGGGCCGCCTCACAGATACGCAGTATTTT. Translating it yields CASSSRASGGRLTDTQYF.

The V gene is TRBV5-1, the J gene TRBJ1-3; D possibly corresponds to TRBD1 (5 bases). The CDR3 is 15 residues long. Trimming shortened V by 1 base and J by 8 bases, and 16 bases separated the two germline ends. CDR1 is SGHRS and CDR2 is YFSETQ in the germline V gene. CDR3 nucleotide sequence: TGCGCCAGCAGCTTGTTCTTTGCGTCGGGGGACACCATATATTTT. It specifies CASSLFFASGDTIYF.

V gene TRBV6-1 combines with J gene TRBJ1-5; D unresolved. With 0 bases removed from V and 5 bases from J, the gap between germline ends came to 8 bases. Germline V gene lookup returns CDR1 MNHNS and CDR2 SASEGT. This CDR3 is 14 amino acids long. The CDR3 nucleotides are TGTGCCAGCAGTGAAGCGGGCAGTTATCAGCCCCAGCATTTT. Protein sequence: CASSEAGSYQPQHF.

The chain employs TRBV12-3 or TRBV12-4 and TRBJ2-5, with a possible D match to TRBD2 (5 bases). This CDR3 comprises 13 residues. V lost 3 bases, J lost 5 bases, and 10 bases lay in between. CDR3 in amino acids: CASSFEGWETQYF. The DNA of the CDR3 is TGTGCCAGCAGTTTTGAGGGCTGGGAGACCCAGTACTTC.

The CDR3 protein is CASSQDWGSSMNTEAFF. DNA for the CDR3: TGCGCCAGCAGCCAAGACTGGGGATCCTCTATGAACACTGAAGCTTTCTTT. This rearrangement joins TRBV4-3 to TRBJ1-1; D ambiguous. Germline-derived CDR1 and CDR2 are LGHNA and YSLEER. Trimming stripped 0 bases from V and 0 bases from J, with 14 bases between. The CDR3 has 17 residues.

This clonotype appeared a single time. V and J are TRBV11-2 and TRBJ1-1, with D possibly being TRBD1 (6 bases). The CDR3 length is 13 residues. Between the trimmed V and J ends, which lost 2 bases and 10 bases, there was a span of 14 bases. Germline V gene lookup returns CDR1 SGHAT and CDR2 FQNNGV. The CDR3: CASSLRLQGAAFF. The CDR3 DNA follows: TGTGCCAGCAGCTTAAGATTACAGGGAGCAGCTTTCTTT. Drawing the rest from reference TRBV11-2 and TRBJ1-1, the complete variable domain is EAGVAQSPRYKIIEKRQSVAFWCNPISGHATLYWYQQILGQGPKLLIQFQNNGVVDDSQLPKDRFSAERLKGVDSTLKIQPAKLEDSAVYLCASSLRLQGAAFFGQGTRLTVV.

The table lists this clonotype with a few counts. The chain is built from TRBV20-1 and TRBJ2-1; 9 bases match TRBD1. The CDR3 has 17 residues. The V segment lost 0 bases and the J segment 4 bases; nucleotides outside the gene matches: 10. Germline V CDR1 and CDR2: DFQATT, SNEGSKA (reference sequence). CDR3 amino acids: CSARELDRGYIYNEQFF. In nucleotides, the CDR3 is TGCAGTGCTAGAGAACTAGACAGGGGGTATATTTACAATGAGCAGTTCTTC.

In this sample, this clonotype turned up a few times. The chain links TRBV4-3 to TRBJ1-2; the D is unclear. Germline V CDR1 and CDR2: LGHNA, YSLEER. Between the trimmed V and J ends, which lost 0 bases and 0 bases, there was a span of 8 bases. CDR3 size: 15 residues. This chain's CDR3 is CASSQDWGSNYGYTF. In DNA, the CDR3 is TGCGCCAGCAGCCAAGATTGGGGTTCTAACTATGGCTACACCTTC.

Only a few counts were recorded for this clonotype. This chain's CDR3 is CASCGQGADEQYF. CDR3 DNA: TGTGCCAGCTGTGGACAGGGAGCCGACGAGCAGTACTTC. This chain uses TRBV12-3 or TRBV12-4 with TRBJ2-7; TRBD1 aligns across 8 bases. The CDR3 covers 13 residues. Trimming took 8 bases from V and 5 from J; bases not matched to a gene: 8.

This clonotype was counted only a few times. This rearrangement joins TRBV4-2 to TRBJ1-5; D gene unclear. The CDR3 length is 12 residues. V lost 3 bases and J lost 6, with 6 bases in between. The germline V gene has CDR1 LGHNA and CDR2 YNFKEQ. In DNA form, the CDR3 reads TGTGCCAGCAGCCACCGAGGTCAGCCCCAGCATTTT. Its protein is CASSHRGQPQHF.

CDR3 nucleotides: TGTGCCAGCAGCCGCCTTGGGCAGTTGGGGTTACAAGAGACCCAGTACTTC. Its translation: CASSRLGQLGLQETQYF. The chain is built from TRBV3-1 and TRBJ2-5; D remains unclear. The germline gives CDR1 LGHDT, CDR2 YNNKEL (reference sequence). Between the trimmed V and J ends, which lost 4 bases and 2 bases, there was a span of 20 bases. CDR3 size: 17 residues.

The chain has TRBV7-2 and TRBJ2-2; D is possibly TRBD1 (5 bases). Trimming left V 2 bases short and J 5 bases short, with 15 bases between. There are 16 residues in the CDR3. CDR1 SGHTA and CDR2 FQGNSA come from the germline V gene. In DNA, the CDR3 is TGTGCCAGCAGCTTAAAGGGGCGCTCACTAACCGGGGAGCTGTTTTTT. Its translation is CASSLKGRSLTGELFF. The entire variable domain, with the rest obtained from reference TRBV7-2 and TRBJ2-2, is as follows: GAGVSQSPSNKVTEKGKDVELRCDPISGHTALYWYRQSLGQGLEFLIYFQGNSAPDKSGLPSDRFSAERTGGSVSTLTIQRTQQEDSAVYLCASSLKGRSLTGELFFGEGSRLTVL.

The CDR3, as DNA: TGCAGCGTTGAAGATTCAGCAAGCAATGAAAAACTGTTTTTT. This sequence encodes CSVEDSASNEKLFF. The chain carries TRBV29-1 and TRBJ1-4, with D uncertain. This CDR3 has 14 residues. The germline V and J ends were trimmed by 0 bases and 5 bases, with 10 bases remaining between them. In germline, CDR1 is SQVTM, CDR2 ANQGSEA.

This clonotype appeared many times. J is TRBJ1-3 and V is TRBV5-1; no clear D. V dropped 0 bases and J dropped 0 bases, with 13 bases sitting between them. Germline CDR1 and CDR2: SGHRS and YFSETQ. CDR3 size: 17 residues. The CDR3 coding sequence is TGCGCCAGCAGCTTGGGTCGGCAGTTCTTCTCTGGAAACACCATATATTTT. Protein product: CASSLGRQFFSGNTIYF.

This clonotype was counted only a few times. This chain joins TRBV15 and TRBJ1-1; 8 bases match TRBD1. V lost 0 bases and J lost 9; bases outside the gene matches: 3. The CDR3 is 13 amino acids. Germline values: CDR1 LNHNV, CDR2 YYDKDF (reference sequence). CDR3 bases: TGTGCCACCAGCAGAGATCGGACAGGGAAAGCTTTCTTT. As protein: CATSRDRTGKAFF.

This clonotype showed up just a few times. The J gene is TRBJ1-4, the V gene TRBV6-5; 7 nucleotides align to TRBD1. CDR3 length: 13 amino acids. Germline loops: CDR1 MNHEY, CDR2 SVGAGI. V dropped 6 bases and J dropped 7; count of bases not matched to a gene: 5. The CDR3 loop reads CASRRQGVEKLFF. CDR3 nucleotide sequence: TGTGCCAGCAGGAGACAGGGAGTTGAAAAACTGTTTTTT.

This sequence joins TRBV4-2 and TRBJ2-2; no clear D gene. Germline lookup yields CDR1 LGHNA and CDR2 YNFKEQ. With 0 bases removed from V and 5 bases from J, the gap between germline ends came to 7 bases. The length of the CDR3 is 14 residues. The CDR3 nucleotides read TGTGCCAGCAGCCAAGAGCGGATTACCGGGGAGCTGTTTTTT. The encoded protein is CASSQERITGELFF.

The CDR3 protein is CASSPTGLYEQYV. The CDR3 DNA reads TGTGCCAGCAGCCCGACAGGTTTATACGAGCAGTACGTC. The chain combines TRBV7-8 with TRBJ2-7; D might be TRBD1 (6 bases). The V and J ends lost 5 bases and 4 bases respectively, with 12 bases between them. This CDR3 spans 13 amino acids. CDR1 is SGHVS and CDR2 is FQNEAQ in the germline V gene.

CDR3 in DNA: TGCAGCGCCGCGGACAGGGCCTATGGCTACACCTTC. Amino acids: CSAADRAYGYTF. This rearrangement joins TRBV29-1 to TRBJ1-2; 8 bases align to TRBD1. Per germline, CDR1 SQVTM and CDR2 ANQGSEA. This CDR3 has 12 amino acids. The trim removed 7 bases at V and 4 bases at J, leaving 5 bases unmatched. Full variable domain (remainder filled in from reference TRBV29-1 and TRBJ1-2): SAVISQKPSRDICQRGTSLTIQCQVDSQVTMMFWYRQQPGQSLTLIATANQGSEATYESGFVIDKFPISRPNLTFSTLTVSNMSPEDSSIYLCSAADRAYGYTFGSGTRLTVV.